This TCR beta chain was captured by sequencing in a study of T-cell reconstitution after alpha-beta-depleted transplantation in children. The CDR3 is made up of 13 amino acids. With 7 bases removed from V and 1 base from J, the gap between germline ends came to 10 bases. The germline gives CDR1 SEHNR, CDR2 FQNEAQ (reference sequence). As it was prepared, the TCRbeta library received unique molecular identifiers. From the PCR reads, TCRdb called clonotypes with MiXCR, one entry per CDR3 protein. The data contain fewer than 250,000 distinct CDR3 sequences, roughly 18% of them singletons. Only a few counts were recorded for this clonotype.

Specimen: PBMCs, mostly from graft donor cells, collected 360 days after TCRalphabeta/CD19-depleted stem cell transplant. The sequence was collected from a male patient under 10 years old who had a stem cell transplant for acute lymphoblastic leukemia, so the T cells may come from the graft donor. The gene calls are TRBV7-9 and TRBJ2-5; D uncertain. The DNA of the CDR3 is TGTGCCAGCACCGACGGAGTCCAAGAGACCCAGTACTTC. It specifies CASTDGVQETQYF.